This is a list of T cell receptor beta chains from one sample in a study of blood T cell repertoires in COVID-19. Clones were sequenced by immunoSEQ multiplex PCR, and TCRdb holds only the in-frame ones, with some missing. The data contain tens of thousands of clones, around 87% of them singletons. Sequencing input: peripheral blood. The receptors stem from an elderly woman with active or convalescent COVID-19. The CDR3 runs from the conserved cysteine through the conserved F or W. D genes are given only for firm matches. Rows give clone size only sometimes, using once, few, many, or a class for an expanded clone.

>NA|TRBV10-3|TRBJ2-5|TRBD1
TGTGCCATCAGTCCGACAGGGCAGTCGGAGACCCAGTACTTC
CAISPTGQSETQYF
>once|TRBV7-9|TRBJ1-1|TRBD1
TGTGCCAGCAGGCCATACCGGGACAGGGGGACTGAAGCTTTCTTT
CASRPYRDRGTEAFF
>once|TRBV3-1/TRBV3-2|TRBJ1-4|NA
TGTGCCAGCAGCCAGACCGACCGAATAGGGGTGGAAAAACTGTTTTTT
CASSQTDRIGVEKLFF
>NA|TRBV5-1|TRBJ1-1|NA
TGCGCCAGCAGCTTGGCAGGGGCTACTGAAGCTTTCTTT
CASSLAGATEAFF
>NA|TRBV24-1|TRBJ2-5|NA
TGTGCCACCAGTGAGGGGTGGGGAGCCCAGTACTTC
CATSEGWGAQYF
>NA|TRBV19|TRBJ2-7|NA
TGTGCCAGTAGTGGTAGGTCAGGGAATGAGCAGTACTTC
CASSGRSGNEQYF
>NA|TRBV7-9|TRBJ1-2|TRBD1
TGTGCCAGCAGCTTAGGACAGGGCCCTGTCTATGGCTACACCTTC
CASSLGQGPVYGYTF
>NA|TRBV2|TRBJ2-3|NA
TGTGCCAGCAGTGTCGAGACAGATACGCAGTATTTT
CASSVETDTQYF
>NA|TRBV28|TRBJ2-7|TRBD1
TGTGCCGGGGGACAGGGAATATCCCCCTACGAGCAGTACTTC
CAGGQGISPYEQYF
>once|TRBV29-1|TRBJ2-7|TRBD2
TGCAGCGTTGCACCAGCGGGGGGGTCCTACGAGCAGTACTTC
CSVAPAGGSYEQYF
>NA|TRBV11-2|TRBJ1-4|TRBD1
TGTGCCAGCAGCTTAGTCGGGAGGGGGCCGTTGACTAATGAAAAACTGTTTTTT
CASSLVGRGPLTNEKLFF
>once|TRBV7-2|TRBJ2-7|NA
TGTGCCAGCAGCCCCTACCCGGGGTACGAGCAGTACTTC
CASSPYPGYEQYF
>NA|TRBV2|TRBJ1-3|NA
TGTGCCAGCAGCGACTACGGCAACACCATATATTTT
CASSDYGNTIYF
>once|TRBV24-1|TRBJ2-1|TRBD1
TGTGCCACCAGTGATAAGGGGGGGACAGGGGTAGGCAATGAGCAGTTCTTC
CATSDKGGTGVGNEQFF
>once|TRBV4-2|TRBJ2-2|NA
TGTGCCAGCAGCCAAGACGTTAACGGACAGTTAAACACCGGGGAGCTGTTTTTT
CASSQDVNGQLNTGELFF
>NA|TRBV5-1|TRBJ1-1|TRBD1
TGCGCCAGCAGCACCCAGACAGGGATGAACACTGAAGCTTTCTTT
CASSTQTGMNTEAFF
>NA|TRBV12-5|TRBJ1-2|NA
TGTGCTAGTGGTTTGGTACTAGCGGGACTTGTAGATGGCTACACCTTC
CASGLVLAGLVDGYTF
>NA|TRBV5-1|TRBJ1-4|TRBD1
TGCGCCAGCAGCTTGGAGGGACAGGGAGGGAATGAAAAACTGTTTTTT
CASSLEGQGGNEKLFF
>NA|TRBV9|TRBJ2-7|TRBD2
TGTGCCAGCGCGGGGGGACGGGACCTTAGCTCCTACGAGCAGTACTTC
CASAGGRDLSSYEQYF
>NA|TRBV5-1|TRBJ2-1|TRBD2
TGCGCCAGCAGCCCCGGCGGGGGGGAACTACTCAATGAGCAGTTCTTC
CASSPGGGELLNEQFF
>NA|TRBV24-1|TRBJ2-1|NA
TGTGCCACCAGTGATTTTCCGCGACAGGAGCAGTTCTTC
CATSDFPRQEQFF
>few|TRBV11-2|TRBJ2-7|NA
TGTGCCAGCAGCTTAGTTAGGAGCGAGCAGTACTTC
CASSLVRSEQYF
>NA|TRBV29-1|TRBJ2-5|TRBD2
TGCAGCGTTGCCCCACCTAGCGGGGGGGCCGTGGAGACCCAGTACTTC
CSVAPPSGGAVETQYF
>few|TRBV30|TRBJ1-3|NA
TGTGCCTGGAGTGTTCTCCGCTCTGGAAACACCATATATTTT
CAWSVLRSGNTIYF
>NA|TRBV5-4|TRBJ1-1|NA
TGTGCCAGCAGCTTCAACCAGGGGATCACTGAAGCTTTCTTT
CASSFNQGITEAFF
>NA|TRBV5-1|TRBJ1-1|NA
TGCGCCAGCAGCTTGGAAAGGGGCCCTGAAGCTTTCTTT
CASSLERGPEAFF
>NA|TRBV15|TRBJ1-1|NA
TGTGCCACCAGCAGATTTCAAAACACTGAAGCTTTCTTT
CATSRFQNTEAFF